Shown below are 27 T cell receptor beta chains from a single sample sequenced in a study of cytomegalovirus exposure and HLA in healthy donors. The study ran its PCR with 60 Vbeta and 13 Jbeta primers. Here immunoSEQ multiplex PCR was the method, and the copy in TCRdb shows in-frame clones only, minus some. The sample contains approximately 150,000 clones, approximately 71% of which appear only once. What was sequenced was PBMCs. The receptor set was obtained from a woman under 30 in good health and CMV-seropositive.

This clone has only a few counts. The chain uses TRBV4-3 and TRBJ2-3; 10 bases map to TRBD2. Unmatched junction bases numbered 3, after V lost 1 base and J lost 2 bases. This CDR3 is 16 amino acids long. Germline loops: CDR1 LGHNA, CDR2 YSLEER. CDR3 coding DNA: TGCGCCAGCAGCCAAGGAGGACTAGCGGACACAGATACGCAGTATTTT. Translation gives CASSQGGLADTDTQYF.

CDR3 sequence: CASSPKTASMTEAFF. The CDR3 nucleotides read TGCGCCAGCAGCCCTAAGACAGCTTCCATGACTGAAGCTTTCTTT. The V call is TRBV5-1, the J call TRBJ1-1; D is possibly TRBD1 (5 bases). Trimming removed 4 bases from V and 5 bases from J, with 18 bases in between. The CDR3 length is 15 residues. CDR1 is SGHRS and CDR2 is YFSETQ in the germline V gene.

The chain carries TRBV2 and TRBJ1-4, with D possibly TRBD1 on 5 matching bases. Trimming removed 6 bases at V and 4 bases at J, with 12 bases between. This CDR3 region has 14 residues. The germline V gene encodes CDR1 SNHLY and CDR2 FYNNEI. CDR3 coding DNA: TGTGCCAGCAGGGACACAGGTTATAATGAAAAACTGTTTTTT. Amino acid sequence: CASRDTGYNEKLFF.

This chain joins TRBV27 and TRBJ1-4, with 10 bases aligning to TRBD1. The CDR3 is 18 amino acids. After removal of 4 bases from V and 3 bases from J, the junction contained 11 bases not matched to a gene. From germline, CDR1 is MNHEY and CDR2 SMNVEV (reference sequence). CDR3 nucleotide sequence: TGTGCCAGCAGTTCAGGACAGGGGGAAGCAAGTGCTAATGAAAAACTGTTTTTT. Its translation: CASSSGQGEASANEKLFF. Supplemented by reference TRBV27 and TRBJ1-4, the full variable domain reads EAQVTQNPRYLITVTGKKLTVTCSQNMNHEYMSWYRQDPGLGLRQIYYSMNVEVTDKGDVPEGYKVSRKEKRNFPLILESPSPNQTSLYFCASSSGQGEASANEKLFFGSGTQLSVL.

CDR3: CASSVRGGGRETQYF. CDR3 DNA sequence: TGTGCCAGCAGCGTACGCGGGGGGGGACGAGAGACCCAGTACTTC. The V and J genes are TRBV9 and TRBJ2-5; 9 nucleotides align to TRBD2. The ends lost 1 base at V and 4 bases at J; junction bases unmatched: 5. Germline loops: CDR1 SGDLS, CDR2 YYNGEE. This CDR3 spans 15 amino acids.

This clone is medium-sized (0.01 to 0.1%) by share. This chain's CDR3 is CASSPTGQGAMSNQPQHF. In DNA form, the CDR3 reads TGTGCCAGCAGCCCAACCGGACAGGGGGCTATGAGCAATCAGCCCCAGCATTTT. The chain has TRBV28 and TRBJ1-5, with TRBD1 identical over 11 bases. The CDR3 runs to 18 residues. After removal of 6 bases from V and 1 base from J, the junction contained 11 bases not matched to a gene. The germline V gene encodes CDR1 MDHEN and CDR2 SYDVKM. The variable domain in full, completed from reference TRBV28 and TRBJ1-5, reads DVKVTQSSRYLVKRTGEKVFLECVQDMDHENMFWYRQDPGLGLRLIYFSYDVKMKEKGDIPEGYSVSREKKERFSLILESASTNQTSMYLCASSPTGQGAMSNQPQHFGDGTRLSIL.

Details on this clone: A junction end diverges from the germline sequence, so it may reflect a read error. Other DNA sequences of this sample code for an identical CDR3. This chain connects TRBV9 to TRBJ2-3; 10 bases map to TRBD2. The germline CDR1 and CDR2 sequences are SGDLS and YYNGEE. The CDR3 extends over 18 amino acids. The CDR3 nucleotides are TGCGCCAGCAGCTCGACGGCTAGCGGGGGCGTTAGCACAGATACGCAGTATTTT. As protein: CASSSTASGGVSTDTQYF. The full variable domain, rest sourced from reference TRBV9 and TRBJ2-3, is DSGVTQTPKHLITATGQRVTLRCSPRSGDLSVYWYQQSLDQGLQFLIQYYNGEERAKGNILERFSAQQFPDLHSELNLSSLELGDSALYFCASSSTASGGVSTDTQYFGPGTRLTVL.

The chain is built from TRBV14 and TRBJ2-3; no definite D call. Germline V gene sequence: CDR1 SGHDN, CDR2 FVKESK. V dropped 1 base and J dropped 3 bases, with 5 bases sitting between them. The CDR3 covers 13 residues. The CDR3 DNA is TGTGCCAGCAGCCAAGCCCAAACAGATACGCAGTATTTT. Amino acids: CASSQAQTDTQYF.

The chain combines TRBV4-2 with TRBJ2-5, with 12 nucleotides matching TRBD2. The CDR3 spans 16 residues. The germline V gene has CDR1 LGHNA and CDR2 YNFKEQ. The junction had 4 bases not matched to a gene; V was cut back by 2 bases and J by 3 bases. The DNA for the CDR3 is TGTGCCAGCAGCCAATTTTGGACTAGCGGGGAAGAGACCCAGTACTTC. Translating it yields CASSQFWTSGEETQYF.

The sample holds a few counts of this clone. This chain links TRBV5-1 with TRBJ2-1, with D possibly being TRBD2 (6 bases). Trimming removed 0 bases from V and 8 bases from J, with 12 bases in between. The CDR3 loop spans 14 amino acids. Germline values: CDR1 SGHRS, CDR2 YFSETQ. CDR3 coding DNA: TGCGCCAGCAGCTTGGAGGAGGGTTGGGATGAGCAGTTCTTC. This translates into CASSLEEGWDEQFF.

This chain connects TRBV9 to TRBJ2-5; tentatively, D is TRBD2 (7 bases). Trimming pared 3 bases from V and 4 bases from J, leaving 10 bases between. Germline assignment: CDR1 SGDLS and CDR2 YYNGEE. CDR3 size: 13 residues. This chain's CDR3 is CASSDRGAETQYF. CDR3 in DNA: TGTGCCAGCAGCGACCGGGGGGCAGAGACCCAGTACTTC.

This clone was seen a handful of times. This sequence joins TRBV6-1 and TRBJ1-1, with D tentatively TRBD1 (6 bases). The V and J ends lost 4 bases and 1 base respectively, with 10 bases between them. The CDR3 runs 14 residues. Germline V gene data show CDR1 as MNHNS and CDR2 as SASEGT. CDR3 region: CASSGGHWNTEAFF. CDR3 nucleotide sequence: TGTGCCAGCAGTGGGGGACACTGGAACACTGAAGCTTTCTTT.

This clone occurred a few times. Here the CDR3 reads CASSLRQGAGELFF. CDR3 in DNA: TGTGCCAGCAGCTTGCGACAGGGGGCCGGGGAGCTGTTTTTT. The J gene is TRBJ2-2, the V gene TRBV11-1; 9 bases fit TRBD1. The CDR3 contains 14 residues. Germline loops: CDR1 SGHAT, CDR2 FQDESV (reference sequence). After removal of 3 bases from V and 6 bases from J, the junction contained 2 bases not matched to a gene.

The chain carries TRBV5-4 and TRBJ2-2, with D perhaps matching TRBD2 (5 bases). CDR3 size: 15 residues. V gave up 2 bases and J gave up 5 bases, with 13 bases separating them. The germline V gene has CDR1 SGHNT and CDR2 YYREEE (reference sequence). The CDR3 loop reads CASSFLSGGTGELFF. CDR3 nucleotides: TGTGCCAGCAGCTTCTTGAGCGGTGGAACCGGGGAGCTGTTTTTT.

The chain is built from TRBV5-1 and TRBJ2-3; D not certain. Per germline, CDR1 SGHRS and CDR2 YFSETQ. This CDR3 has 15 residues. Trimming cost V 0 bases and J 1 base, with 9 bases left between them. Written as DNA, the CDR3 is TGCGCCAGCAGCTTGGTGGGCGACGGCACAGATACGCAGTATTTT. It specifies CASSLVGDGTDTQYF.

The chain couples TRBV10-3 to TRBJ1-2; weak D call: TRBD1 (6 bases). From germline, CDR1 is ENHRY and CDR2 SYGVKD. V lost 8 bases and J 7 bases, leaving 17 bases between the germline ends. This CDR3 region has 13 residues. The CDR3 nucleotides read TGTGCCATCTCGGGGGGCGGAAGTTGTGGCTACACCTTC. This sequence encodes CAISGGGSCGYTF.

A few counts support this clone. The V and J genes are TRBV5-1 and TRBJ1-2, with 7 nucleotides matching TRBD1. CDR3 length equals 15 residues. Germline V gene lookup returns CDR1 SGHRS and CDR2 YFSETQ. Losses at the gene ends were 3 bases for V and 0 bases for J; bases not matched to a gene: 5. The CDR3 region is CASSWGTVTNYGYTF. The CDR3 bases are TGCGCCAGCAGCTGGGGGACAGTGACTAACTATGGCTACACCTTC. The variable domain in full, with the rest retrieved from reference TRBV5-1 and TRBJ1-2, is KAGVTQTPRYLIKTRGQQVTLSCSPISGHRSVSWYQQTPGQGLQFLFEYFSETQRNKGNFPGRFSGRQFSNSRSEMNVSTLELGDSALYLCASSWGTVTNYGYTFGSGTRLTVV.

The gene calls are TRBV4-1 and TRBJ2-2; 7 bases fit TRBD1. The V and J ends lost 1 base and 5 bases, in that order; junction bases with no gene match: 7. Germline CDR1 MGHRA, CDR2 YSYEKL. The CDR3 runs 16 residues. CDR3 sequence (DNA): TGCGCCAGCAGCCAAGTGACCGGGACAGAAACCGGGGAGCTGTTTTTT. Its translation: CASSQVTGTETGELFF.

The chain has TRBV27 and TRBJ2-7; 8 bases are shared with TRBD1. With V trimmed by 3 bases and J by 2 bases, 3 bases remained unmatched. The V gene's germline CDR1 is MNHEY and CDR2 SMNVEV (reference sequence). The CDR3 contains 14 residues. Written as DNA, the CDR3 is TGTGCCAGCAGTTTTTGGGACAGGACCTACGAGCAGTACTTC. It yields the protein CASSFWDRTYEQYF.

The V call is TRBV2, the J call TRBJ1-5, with D possibly TRBD1 on 6 matching bases. V lost 8 bases and J lost 0, with 8 bases in between. This CDR3 spans 13 amino acids. CDR1 SNHLY and CDR2 FYNNEI come from the germline V gene. The CDR3 DNA is TGTGCCAGCGGGACATATAGCAATCAGCCCCAGCATTTT. This translates into CASGTYSNQPQHF.

This clone was found a few times. The rearrangement links TRBV25-1 to TRBJ1-4; D ambiguous. Germline CDR1 and CDR2: MGHDK and SYGVNS. The CDR3 has 12 residues. V dropped 3 bases and J dropped 11 bases, with 10 bases sitting between them. In DNA form, the CDR3 reads TGTGCCAGCAGTGAGCACCAGAACAAACTGTTTTTT. Translating gives CASSEHQNKLFF.

The chain couples TRBV30 to TRBJ2-7; the D is unclear. Trimming removed 4 bases from V and 6 bases from J, with 16 bases in between. Germline CDR1 reads GTSNPN; CDR2 reads SVGIG (reference sequence). The CDR3 spans 13 residues. The CDR3: CAWNNQAGLEQYF. The CDR3, as DNA: TGTGCCTGGAACAATCAGGCCGGCCTCGAGCAGTACTTC.

The chain joins TRBV18 to TRBJ2-1; tentative D call: TRBD1 (5 bases). The V end was cut by 3 bases, the J end by 8 bases, with 8 bases between. This CDR3 spans 12 amino acids. Germline V gene data show CDR1 as KGHSH and CDR2 as LQKENI. CDR3 nucleotide sequence: TGTGCCAGCTCACCTACAGGTGATGAGCAGTTCTTC. Translation: CASSPTGDEQFF.

V and J are TRBV7-9 and TRBJ1-2; a weak D match, TRBD1 (5 bases). CDR3 size: 13 residues. CDR1 is SEHNR, CDR2 FQNEAQ, per germline (reference sequence). Trimming pared 7 bases from V and 2 bases from J, leaving 11 bases between. As DNA, the CDR3 is TGTGCCAGCACCCTTGGGGGGAACTATGGCTACACCTTC. Translated, it gives CASTLGGNYGYTF.

The chain combines TRBV6-5 with TRBJ1-6, with a tentative D call TRBD1 (5 bases). V gave up 6 bases and J gave up 5 bases, with 11 bases separating them. Germline loops: CDR1 MNHEY, CDR2 SVGAGI. The CDR3 totals 14 residues. The CDR3 loop is CASRSRDNNSPLHF. CDR3 in DNA: TGTGCCAGCAGAAGCAGGGATAATAATTCACCCCTCCACTTT.

The chain recombines TRBV5-1 with TRBJ2-7, with 9 bases that match TRBD2. Germline values: CDR1 SGHRS, CDR2 YFSETQ. This CDR3 region has 15 residues. The trim removed 5 bases at V and 0 bases at J, leaving 6 bases unmatched. CDR3 region: CASSLISGGSYEQYF. The CDR3 DNA follows: TGCGCCAGCAGTTTAATTAGCGGGGGCTCCTACGAGCAGTACTTC.

In this sample, this clone turned up a few times. The chain couples TRBV28 to TRBJ1-2; tentatively, D is TRBD1 (6 bases). Germline values: CDR1 MDHEN, CDR2 SYDVKM. CDR3 size: 13 residues. The V end lost 6 bases, the J end lost 8 bases, and 16 bases lay between the germline ends. CDR3 amino acids: CASRYRQDSGYTF. DNA for the CDR3: TGTGCCAGCAGATATCGACAGGATAGCGGCTACACCTTC.